Only a few counts were recorded for the clone carrying this T cell receptor beta chain. Its antigen is not identified. J gave up 4 bases and V 5 bases, and 8 bases lay outside the gene matches. Per the germline V gene, CDR1 is SEHNR and CDR2 is FQNEAQ (reference sequence). The CDR3 totals 15 residues. This sample is drawn from a study of T cell repertoires in cytomegalovirus infection. TCRdb itself ran the reads through MiXCR, one entry per CDR3 protein. Of about 230,000 distinct CDR3 sequences in the sample, roughly 20% were seen once. Findings of the study overall: There were HLA-C-restricted CMV-specific TCR beta clonotypes dominating the ex vivo response.

V is TRBV7-9 and J is TRBJ2-5; 9 bases map to TRBD1. This sequence was found in a human donor in good health (CMV status not recorded). Some clones in this sample may be carry-over from other donors' samples. Sequenced input: CD8+ T cells from PBMCs. The CDR3 DNA follows: TGTGCCAGCAGCCCGCGACAGGGGGTGGGAGAGACCCAGTACTTC. Amino acid sequence: CASSPRQGVGETQYF.